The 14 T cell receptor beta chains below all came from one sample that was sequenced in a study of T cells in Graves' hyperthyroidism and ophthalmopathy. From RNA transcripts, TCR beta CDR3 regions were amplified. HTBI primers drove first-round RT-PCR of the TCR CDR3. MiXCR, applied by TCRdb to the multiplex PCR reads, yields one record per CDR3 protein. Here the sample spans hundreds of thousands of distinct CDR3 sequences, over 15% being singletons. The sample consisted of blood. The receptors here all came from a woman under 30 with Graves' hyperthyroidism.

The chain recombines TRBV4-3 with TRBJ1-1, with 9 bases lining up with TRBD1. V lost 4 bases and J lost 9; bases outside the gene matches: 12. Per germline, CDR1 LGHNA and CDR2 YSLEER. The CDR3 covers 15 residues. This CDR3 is CASSLLPTGGGKAFF. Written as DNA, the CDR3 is TGCGCCAGCAGCCTCCTCCCGACAGGGGGAGGAAAAGCTTTCTTT.

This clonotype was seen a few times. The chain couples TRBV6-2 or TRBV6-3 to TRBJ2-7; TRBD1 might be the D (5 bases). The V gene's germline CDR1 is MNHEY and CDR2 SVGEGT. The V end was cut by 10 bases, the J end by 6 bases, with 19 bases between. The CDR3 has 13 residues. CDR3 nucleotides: TGTGCCACCCCTGGGGCAGTTGGCGCCGAGCAGTACTTC. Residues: CATPGAVGAEQYF.

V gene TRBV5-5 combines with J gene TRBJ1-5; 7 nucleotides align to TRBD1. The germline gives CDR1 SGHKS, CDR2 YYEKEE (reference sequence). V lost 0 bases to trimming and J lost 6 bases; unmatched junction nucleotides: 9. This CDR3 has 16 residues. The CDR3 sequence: CASSLAFGQAGQPQHF. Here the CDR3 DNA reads TGTGCCAGCAGCTTGGCTTTCGGACAGGCGGGTCAGCCCCAGCATTTT.

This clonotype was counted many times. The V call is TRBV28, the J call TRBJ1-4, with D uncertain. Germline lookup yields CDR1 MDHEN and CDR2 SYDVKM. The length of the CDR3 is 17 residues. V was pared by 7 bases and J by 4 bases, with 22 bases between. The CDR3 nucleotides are TGTGCCAGCAACCACCACCCCCCCGGGCTGGGTAATGAAAAACTGTTTTTT. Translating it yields CASNHHPPGLGNEKLFF.

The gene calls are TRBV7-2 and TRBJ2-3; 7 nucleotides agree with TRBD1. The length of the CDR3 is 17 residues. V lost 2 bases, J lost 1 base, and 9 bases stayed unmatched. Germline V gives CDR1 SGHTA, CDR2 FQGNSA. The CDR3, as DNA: TGTGCCAGCAGCTTAACGAAGGACAGGTTCGGCACAGATACGCAGTATTTT. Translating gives CASSLTKDRFGTDTQYF.

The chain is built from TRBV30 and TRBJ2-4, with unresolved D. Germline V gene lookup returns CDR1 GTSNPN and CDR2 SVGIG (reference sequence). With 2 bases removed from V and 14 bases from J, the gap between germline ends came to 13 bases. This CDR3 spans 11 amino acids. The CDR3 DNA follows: TGTGCCTGGAGTTCCCAGGAGAAAAAGTACTTC. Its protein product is CAWSSQEKKYF.

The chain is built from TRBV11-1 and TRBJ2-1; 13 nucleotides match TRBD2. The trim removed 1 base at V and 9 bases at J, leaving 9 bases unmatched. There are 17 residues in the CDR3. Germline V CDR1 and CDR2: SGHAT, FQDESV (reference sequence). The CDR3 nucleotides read TGTGCCAGCAGCTTAGGGACTAGCGGGAGACTAGGTAGTGAGCAGTTCTTC. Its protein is CASSLGTSGRLGSEQFF.

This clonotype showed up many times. CDR3 in DNA: TGTGCCAGCAGCCTACAGGGGGCGAGCTCCTACGAGCAGTACTTC. Translating it yields CASSLQGASSYEQYF. This chain uses TRBV7-9 with TRBJ2-7, with 9 bases matching TRBD1. The V gene end was trimmed by 5 bases and the J gene end by 0 bases; junction bases not matched to a gene: 5. This CDR3 has 15 amino acids. Germline CDR1 reads SEHNR; CDR2 reads FQNEAQ (reference sequence).

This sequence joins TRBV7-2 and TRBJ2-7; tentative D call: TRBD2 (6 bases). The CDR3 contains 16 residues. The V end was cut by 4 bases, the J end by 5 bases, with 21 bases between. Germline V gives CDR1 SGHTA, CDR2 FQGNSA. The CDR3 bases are TGTGCCAGCAGCTCTCGCCATCCCGGGGGAGCCGACGAGCAGTACTTC. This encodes CASSSRHPGGADEQYF.

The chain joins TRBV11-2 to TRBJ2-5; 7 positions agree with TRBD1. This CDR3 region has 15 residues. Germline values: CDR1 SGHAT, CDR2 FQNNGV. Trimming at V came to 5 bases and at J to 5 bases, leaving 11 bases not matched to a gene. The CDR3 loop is CASSPRTGTGETQYF. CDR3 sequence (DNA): TGTGCCAGCAGCCCCAGGACAGGCACCGGGGAGACCCAGTACTTC.

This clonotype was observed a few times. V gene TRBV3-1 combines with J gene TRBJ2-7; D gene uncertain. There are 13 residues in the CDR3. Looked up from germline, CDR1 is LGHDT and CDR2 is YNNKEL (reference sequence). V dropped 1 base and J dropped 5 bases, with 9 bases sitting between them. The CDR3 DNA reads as TGTGCCAGCAGCCAAGCCCAGGCGAACGAGCAGTACTTC. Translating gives CASSQAQANEQYF.

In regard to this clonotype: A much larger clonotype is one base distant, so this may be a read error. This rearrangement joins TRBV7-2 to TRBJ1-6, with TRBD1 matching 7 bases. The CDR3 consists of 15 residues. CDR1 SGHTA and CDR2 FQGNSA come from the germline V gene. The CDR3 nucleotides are TGTGCCAGCAGCCCGCAGACAGGGTTAGGGTCACCCCCCCACTTT. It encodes CASSPQTGLGSPPHF.

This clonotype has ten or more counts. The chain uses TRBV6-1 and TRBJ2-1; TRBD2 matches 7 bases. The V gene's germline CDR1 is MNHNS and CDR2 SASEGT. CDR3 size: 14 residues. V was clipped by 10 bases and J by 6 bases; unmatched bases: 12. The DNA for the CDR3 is TGTGCCACCCGGTTGGGGGGAGGGTCCAATGAGCAGTTCTTC. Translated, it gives CATRLGGGSNEQFF.

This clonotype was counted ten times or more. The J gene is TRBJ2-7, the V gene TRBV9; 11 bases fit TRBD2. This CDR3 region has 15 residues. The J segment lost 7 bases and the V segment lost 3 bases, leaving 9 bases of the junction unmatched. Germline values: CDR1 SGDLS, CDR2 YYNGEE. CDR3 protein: CASSGSGGDSGEQYF. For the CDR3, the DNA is TGTGCCAGCAGCGGTAGCGGGGGGGATTCTGGAGAGCAGTACTTC.